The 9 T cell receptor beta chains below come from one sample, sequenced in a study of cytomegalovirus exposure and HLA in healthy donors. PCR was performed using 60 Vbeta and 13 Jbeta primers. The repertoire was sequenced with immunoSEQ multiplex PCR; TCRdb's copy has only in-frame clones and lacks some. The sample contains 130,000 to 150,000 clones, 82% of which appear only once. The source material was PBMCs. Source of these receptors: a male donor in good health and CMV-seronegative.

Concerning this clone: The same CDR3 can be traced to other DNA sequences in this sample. This CDR3 is CAWTSGRHRGEQFF. The CDR3 bases are TGTGCCTGGACCTCAGGGCGGCATAGGGGTGAGCAGTTCTTC. V usage is TRBV30 and J usage is TRBJ2-1; D might be TRBD1 (5 bases). The CDR3 has 14 residues. Trimming left V 4 bases short and J 9 bases short, with 19 bases between. Looked up from germline, CDR1 is GTSNPN and CDR2 is SVGIG (reference sequence).

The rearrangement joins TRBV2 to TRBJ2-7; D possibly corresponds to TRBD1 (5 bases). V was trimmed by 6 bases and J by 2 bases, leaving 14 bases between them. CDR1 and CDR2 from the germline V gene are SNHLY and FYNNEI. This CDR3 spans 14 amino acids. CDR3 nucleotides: TGTGCCAGCAGACGCGGACAAGCGACCTACGAGCAGTACTTC. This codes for CASRRGQATYEQYF.

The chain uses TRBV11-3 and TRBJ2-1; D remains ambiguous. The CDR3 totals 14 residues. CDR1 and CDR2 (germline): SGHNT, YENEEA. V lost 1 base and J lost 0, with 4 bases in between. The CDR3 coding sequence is TGTGCCAGCAGCTTAGGACTCTCCTACAATGAGCAGTTCTTC. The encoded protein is CASSLGLSYNEQFF. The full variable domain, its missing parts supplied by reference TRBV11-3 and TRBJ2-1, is EAGVVQSPRYKIIEKKQPVAFWCNPISGHNTLYWYLQNLGQGPELLIRYENEEAVDDSQLPKDRFSAERLKGVDSTLKIQPAELGDSAVYLCASSLGLSYNEQFFGPGTRLTVL.

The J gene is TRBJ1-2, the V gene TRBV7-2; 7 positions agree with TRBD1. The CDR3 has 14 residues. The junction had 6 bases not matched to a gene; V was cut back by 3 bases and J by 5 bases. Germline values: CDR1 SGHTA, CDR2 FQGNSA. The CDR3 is CASSFGQVGYGYTF. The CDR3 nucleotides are TGTGCCAGCAGCTTTGGACAGGTTGGGTATGGCTACACCTTC.

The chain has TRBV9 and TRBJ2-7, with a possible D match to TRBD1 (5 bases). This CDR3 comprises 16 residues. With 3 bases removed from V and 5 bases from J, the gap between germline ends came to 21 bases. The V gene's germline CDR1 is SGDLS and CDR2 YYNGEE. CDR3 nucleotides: TGTGCCAGCAGCGGTACAACGGGCAGGGCCACTAACGAGCAGTACTTC. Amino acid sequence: CASSGTTGRATNEQYF.

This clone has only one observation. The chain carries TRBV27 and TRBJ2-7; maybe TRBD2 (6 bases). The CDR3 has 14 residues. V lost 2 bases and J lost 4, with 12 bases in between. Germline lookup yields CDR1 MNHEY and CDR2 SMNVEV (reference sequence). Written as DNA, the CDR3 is TGTGCCAGCAGTTTAGGGGGGACCCGGTACGAGCAGTACTTC. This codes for CASSLGGTRYEQYF.

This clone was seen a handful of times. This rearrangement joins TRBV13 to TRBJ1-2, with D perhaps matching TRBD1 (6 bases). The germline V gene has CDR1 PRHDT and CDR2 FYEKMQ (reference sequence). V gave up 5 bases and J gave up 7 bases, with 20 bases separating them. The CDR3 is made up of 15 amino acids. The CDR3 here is CASSPSHGGAGGYTF. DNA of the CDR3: TGTGCCAGCAGCCCCTCCCATGGGGGGGCTGGTGGCTACACCTTC.

CDR3 bases: TGTGCCAGCAGCCTACAACAGGGAGCTAGCACAGATACGCAGTATTTT. Amino acids: CASSLQQGASTDTQYF. The chain links TRBV5-4 to TRBJ2-3; TRBD1 is a possible D gene (6 bases). The CDR3 is made up of 16 amino acids. Germline V gene sequence: CDR1 SGHNT, CDR2 YYREEE (reference sequence). With 4 bases removed from V and 0 bases from J, the gap between germline ends came to 15 bases.

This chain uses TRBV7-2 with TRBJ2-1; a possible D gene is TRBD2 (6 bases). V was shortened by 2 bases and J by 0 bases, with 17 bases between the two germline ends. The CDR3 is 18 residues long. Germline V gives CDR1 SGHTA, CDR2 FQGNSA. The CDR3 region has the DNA TGTGCCAGCAGCTTAACCCGACGCGGGGAGAGCTCCTACAATGAGCAGTTCTTC. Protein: CASSLTRRGESSYNEQFF.